The 20 T cell receptor beta chains below were found in one sample sequenced in a study of Ad26.COV2.S vaccination and SARS-CoV-2 variants. Treatment of the sample: approximately 18 received Ad26.COV2.S at low or high dose, single or two shots; 5 received placebo; per-sample allocation not given. Collection of the samples took place on day 63 after the first injection of vaccine or placebo. Sequenced by immunoSEQ multiplex PCR; TCRdb stores in-frame clones only, minus some. The repertoire holds about 350,000 clones, with approximately 90% as singletons. Here the sequenced sample was peripheral blood, taken in a trial of Ad26.COV2.S vaccine versus placebo. The receptors here all came from a person aged 18-60 years who received the Ad26.COV2.S COVID-19 vaccine or a placebo.

This sequence joins TRBV7-2 and TRBJ2-6; 8 nucleotides match TRBD2. Germline CDR1 and CDR2: SGHTA and FQGNSA. The CDR3 has 17 residues. V lost 1 base to trimming and J lost 0 bases; unmatched junction nucleotides: 2. CDR3 loop: CASSLVSGDSGANVLTF. Written as DNA, the CDR3 is TGTGCCAGCAGCTTAGTTAGCGGGGACTCTGGGGCCAACGTCCTGACTTTC.

This clone was detected only a few times. The chain carries TRBV2 and TRBJ2-7, with 7 nucleotides matching TRBD2. V was pared by 7 bases and J by 0 bases, with 6 bases of the junction left unmatched. The CDR3 sequence is 14 residues long. Germline V lookup: CDR1 SNHLY, CDR2 FYNNEI. CDR3 DNA: TGTGCCAGCATGAGAGCGGGGACCTCCTACGAGCAGTACTTC. Its translation is CASMRAGTSYEQYF.

V is TRBV4-3 and J is TRBJ1-5, with TRBD1 matching over 7 bases. Trimming at V came to 3 bases and at J to 2 bases, leaving 7 bases not matched to a gene. CDR3 length equals 16 residues. From germline, CDR1 is LGHNA and CDR2 YSLEER. The CDR3 reads CASSHGFGQGNQPQHF. The CDR3 nucleotides are TGCGCCAGCAGCCACGGCTTTGGACAGGGCAATCAGCCCCAGCATTTT.

The V call is TRBV5-6, the J call TRBJ1-2; a possible D gene is TRBD1 (5 bases). The CDR3 runs 14 residues. Trimming took off 4 bases at V and 7 bases at J, with 17 bases between the two ends. The germline gives CDR1 SGHDT, CDR2 YYEEEE. The CDR3 DNA sequence: TGTGCCAGCAGCACGGGTGTGGCAGGGCGTGGCTACACCTTC. Residues: CASSTGVAGRGYTF.

CDR3 protein: CASSLGPWRGGKKETQYF. The CDR3 nucleotides read TGTGCCAGCAGCTTAGGGCCCTGGCGGGGGGGAAAGAAAGAGACCCAGTACTTC. This chain uses TRBV7-6 with TRBJ2-5, with 9 bases identical to TRBD2. Trimming cost V 1 base and J 3 bases; bases outside gene matches: 12. CDR3 length: 18 amino acids. Germline V gene data show CDR1 as SGHVS and CDR2 as FNYEAQ.

This clone was picked up one time. The V and J genes are TRBV5-1 and TRBJ1-1; possibly TRBD1 for D (6 bases). The V and J ends lost 0 bases and 5 bases respectively, with 14 bases between them. CDR1 is SGHRS, CDR2 YFSETQ, per germline. The CDR3 is 15 residues long. For the CDR3, the DNA is TGCGCCAGCAGCTTGGGGACAGCCGACGGGACTGAAGCTTTCTTT. Protein sequence: CASSLGTADGTEAFF.

The chain has TRBV13 and TRBJ2-1, with 7 bases matching TRBD2. CDR3 length: 16 amino acids. Germline V gives CDR1 PRHDT, CDR2 FYEKMQ (reference sequence). V gave up 2 bases and J gave up 5 bases; unmatched junction bases: 9. CDR3 amino acids: CASSLLSGVFDNEQFF. CDR3 bases: TGTGCCAGCAGCTTACTAAGCGGGGTTTTTGACAATGAGCAGTTCTTC.

This rearrangement joins TRBV25-1 to TRBJ2-7, with 8 bases lining up with TRBD2. This CDR3 region has 15 residues. Trimming cost V 4 bases and J 2 bases; bases outside gene matches: 7. Germline CDR1 MGHDK, CDR2 SYGVNS. The DNA for the CDR3 is TGTGCCAGCAGTGGCCCGGGAGGGGCAGCCTACGAGCAGTACTTC. Translating gives CASSGPGGAAYEQYF.

The chain recombines TRBV10-3 with TRBJ2-1; 9 bases align to TRBD2. V was clipped by 0 bases and J by 6 bases; unmatched bases: 3. CDR1 ENHRY and CDR2 SYGVKD come from the germline V gene. The CDR3 is 15 residues long. CDR3 residues: CAISESREGSNEQFF. CDR3 coding DNA: TGTGCCATCAGTGAGTCGCGGGAGGGATCCAATGAGCAGTTCTTC.

V gene TRBV19 combines with J gene TRBJ1-2; 9 bases fit TRBD1. Germline V gives CDR1 LNHDA, CDR2 SQIVND (reference sequence). V shed 6 bases, J shed 5 bases, and the junction held 7 bases outside the gene matches. The CDR3 loop spans 14 amino acids. CDR3 sequence reads: CASRTSGTGYGYTF. The CDR3 DNA is TGTGCCAGTAGGACCTCCGGGACAGGGTATGGCTACACCTTC.

The chain joins TRBV21-1 to TRBJ2-3; the listed D gene, TRBD2, was not tested against the DNA. TRBV21-1 is a pseudogene locus. The CDR3 has 20 amino acids. The CDR3 sequence is CASSPPGLAGNLFSTDTQYF. Here the CDR3 DNA reads TGTGCCAGCAGCCCTCCGGGACTAGCGGGGAACCTTTTTAGCACAGATACGCAGTATTTT.

CDR3 loop: CASSAGTGINEQYF. In nucleotides, the CDR3 is TGTGCCAGCAGCGCCGGGACAGGGATTAACGAGCAGTACTTC. The V and J genes are TRBV7-2 and TRBJ2-7; 9 nucleotides match TRBD1. The trim removed 5 bases at V and 5 bases at J, leaving 7 bases unmatched. There are 14 residues in the CDR3. Germline V gives CDR1 SGHTA, CDR2 FQGNSA. Supplemented by reference TRBV7-2 and TRBJ2-7, the full variable domain reads GAGVSQSPSNKVTEKGKDVELRCDPISGHTALYWYRQSLGQGLEFLIYFQGNSAPDKSGLPSDRFSAERTGGSVSTLTIQRTQQEDSAVYLCASSAGTGINEQYFGPGTRLTVT.

As for this clone: At one boundary the junction diverges from the germline segment, which might be a read error. The chain employs TRBV11-2 and TRBJ2-3; no clear D gene. The CDR3 totals 12 residues. Germline assignment: CDR1 SGHAT and CDR2 FQNNGV. The CDR3 region has the DNA TGTGCCAGCAGCCTAGACACAGATACGCAGTATTTT. Protein sequence: CASSLDTDTQYF.

This chain's CDR3 is CASSLEPAGTEAFF. In DNA, the CDR3 is TGCGCCAGCAGCTTAGAACCCGCAGGCACTGAAGCTTTCTTT. The V call is TRBV5-1, the J call TRBJ1-1, with D unclear. CDR1 SGHRS and CDR2 YFSETQ come from the germline V gene. V was cut by 2 bases and J by 4 bases, with 12 bases left in between. The CDR3 loop spans 14 amino acids. Using reference TRBV5-1 and TRBJ1-1 for the parts outside the CDR3, the full variable domain is KAGVTQTPRYLIKTRGQQVTLSCSPISGHRSVSWYQQTPGQGLQFLFEYFSETQRNKGNFPGRFSGRQFSNSRSEMNVSTLELGDSALYLCASSLEPAGTEAFFGQGTRLTVV.

The V and J genes are TRBV10-1 and TRBJ2-1, with D uncertain. The CDR3 is 13 residues long. Trimming left V 3 bases short and J 7 bases short, with 10 bases between. Looked up from germline, CDR1 is WNHNN and CDR2 is SYGVQD (reference sequence). The CDR3 DNA reads TGCGCCAGCAGTGATCCTTCTGGTAATGAGCAGTTCTTC. Amino acids: CASSDPSGNEQFF.

The chain is built from TRBV10-1 and TRBJ2-5; a possible D gene is TRBD2 (5 bases). The length of the CDR3 is 15 residues. Looked up from germline, CDR1 is WNHNN and CDR2 is SYGVQD (reference sequence). V shed 6 bases and J shed 5 bases, with 19 bases lying between them. The chain's CDR3 is CASSEGTFQSETQYF. The DNA for the CDR3 is TGCGCCAGCAGCGAGGGCACGTTCCAGTCGGAGACCCAGTACTTC.

The rearrangement links TRBV30 to TRBJ2-2, with a possible D match to TRBD2 (5 bases). This CDR3 contains 14 residues. Germline V gene data show CDR1 as GTSNPN and CDR2 as SVGIG (reference sequence). The V end was cut by 3 bases, the J end by 8 bases, with 16 bases between. The CDR3 here is CAWSPQLAAGELFF. The CDR3 DNA sequence: TGTGCCTGGAGCCCTCAGCTAGCCGCTGGGGAGCTGTTTTTT.

The CDR3, as DNA: TGCGCCAGCAGCCCAGACGGGACAGGGGCCACCGGGGAGCTGTTTTTT. Encoded protein: CASSPDGTGATGELFF. The chain carries TRBV5-1 and TRBJ2-2, with TRBD1 identical over 10 bases. The germline V gene encodes CDR1 SGHRS and CDR2 YFSETQ. Unmatched junction bases numbered 7, after V lost 4 bases and J lost 4 bases. This CDR3 has 16 residues.

The chain carries TRBV29-1 and TRBJ2-1; 8 bases are shared with TRBD1. Germline V gene lookup returns CDR1 SQVTM and CDR2 ANQGSEA. This CDR3 comprises 15 residues. Trimming removed 0 bases from V and 6 bases from J; junction bases left unmatched: 7. The CDR3 nucleotides read TGCAGCGTTGAAGACGTGAGGACAGGGAGCAATGAGCAGTTCTTC. It translates to CSVEDVRTGSNEQFF.

J is TRBJ2-5 and V is TRBV6-5; D perhaps matches TRBD2 (6 bases). CDR1 and CDR2 from the germline V gene are MNHEY and SVGAGI. V shed 10 bases and J shed 3 bases, with 15 bases lying between them. The CDR3 runs 13 residues. The CDR3 nucleotides are TGTGCCACAGGGAGGCAGGGAAAAGAGACCCAGTACTTC. This sequence encodes CATGRQGKETQYF.